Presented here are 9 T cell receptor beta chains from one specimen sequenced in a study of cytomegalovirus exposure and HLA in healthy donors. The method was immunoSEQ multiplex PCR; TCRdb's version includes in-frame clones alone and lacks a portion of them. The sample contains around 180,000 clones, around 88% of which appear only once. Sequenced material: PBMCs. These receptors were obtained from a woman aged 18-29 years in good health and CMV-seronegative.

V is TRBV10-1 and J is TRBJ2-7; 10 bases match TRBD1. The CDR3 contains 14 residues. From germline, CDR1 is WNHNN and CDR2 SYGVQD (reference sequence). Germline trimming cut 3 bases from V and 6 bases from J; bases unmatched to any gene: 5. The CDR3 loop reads CASSDSGTGVEQYF. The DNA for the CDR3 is TGCGCCAGCAGTGACTCCGGGACAGGGGTCGAGCAGTACTTC.

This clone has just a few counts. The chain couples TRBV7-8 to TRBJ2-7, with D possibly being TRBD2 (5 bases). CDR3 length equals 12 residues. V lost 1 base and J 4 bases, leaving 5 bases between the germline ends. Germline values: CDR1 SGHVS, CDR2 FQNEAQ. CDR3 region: CASSLGEYEQYF. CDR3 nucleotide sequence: TGTGCCAGCAGCTTAGGGGAGTACGAGCAGTACTTC.

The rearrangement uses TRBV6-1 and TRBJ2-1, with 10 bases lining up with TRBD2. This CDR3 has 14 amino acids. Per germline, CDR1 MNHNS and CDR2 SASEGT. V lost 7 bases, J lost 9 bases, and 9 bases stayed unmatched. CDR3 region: CASTGTSVQGEQFF. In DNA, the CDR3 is TGTGCCAGCACTGGGACTAGCGTCCAAGGTGAGCAGTTCTTC.

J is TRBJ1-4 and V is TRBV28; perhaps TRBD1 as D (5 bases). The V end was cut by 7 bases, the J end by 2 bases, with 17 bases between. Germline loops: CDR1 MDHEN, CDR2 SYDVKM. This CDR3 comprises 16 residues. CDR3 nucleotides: TGTGCCAGCACCAGGGAGCGGGGGAACACTAATGAAAAACTGTTTTTT. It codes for CASTRERGNTNEKLFF.

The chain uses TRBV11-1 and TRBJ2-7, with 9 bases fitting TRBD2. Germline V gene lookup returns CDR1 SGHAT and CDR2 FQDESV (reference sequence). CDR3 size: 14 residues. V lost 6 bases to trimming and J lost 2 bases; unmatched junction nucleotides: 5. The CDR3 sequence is CASRRTSATYEQYF. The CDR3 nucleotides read TGTGCCAGCAGACGGACTAGCGCCACCTACGAGCAGTACTTC.

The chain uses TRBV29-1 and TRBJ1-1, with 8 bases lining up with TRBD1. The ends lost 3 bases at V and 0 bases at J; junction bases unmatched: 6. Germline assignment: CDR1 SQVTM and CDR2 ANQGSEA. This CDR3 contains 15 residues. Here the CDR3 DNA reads TGCAGCGTTGAGCCCGGGACAGGTATGAACACTGAAGCTTTCTTT. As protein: CSVEPGTGMNTEAFF.

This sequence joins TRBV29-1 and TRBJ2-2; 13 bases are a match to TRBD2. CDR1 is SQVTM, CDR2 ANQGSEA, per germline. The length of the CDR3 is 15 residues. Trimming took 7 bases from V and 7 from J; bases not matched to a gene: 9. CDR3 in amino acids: CSAQTSGGQNGELFF. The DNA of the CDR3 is TGCAGCGCCCAGACTAGCGGGGGGCAAAACGGGGAGCTGTTTTTT.

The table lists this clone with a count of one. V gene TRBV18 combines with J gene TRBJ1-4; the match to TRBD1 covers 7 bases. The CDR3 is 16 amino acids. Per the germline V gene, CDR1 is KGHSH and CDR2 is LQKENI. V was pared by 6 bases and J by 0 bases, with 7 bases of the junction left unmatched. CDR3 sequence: CASSRDRVATNEKLFF. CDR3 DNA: TGTGCCAGCTCCCGTGACAGGGTTGCAACTAATGAAAAACTGTTTTTT.

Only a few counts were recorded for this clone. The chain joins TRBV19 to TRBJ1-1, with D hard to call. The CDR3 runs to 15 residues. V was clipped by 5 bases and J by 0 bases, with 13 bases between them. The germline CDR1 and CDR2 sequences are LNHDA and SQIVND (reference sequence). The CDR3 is CASSLEGTLNTEAFF. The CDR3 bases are TGTGCCAGTAGTTTGGAGGGAACTTTGAACACTGAAGCTTTCTTT.